This section outlines one T cell receptor beta chain sequence together with its context. In its sample, this clonotype was seen a few times. The clone's antigen remains unknown. No much larger clone exists at a distance of one base, and base qualities are not known. The CDR3 contains 12 residues, cysteine and phenylalanine counted. CDR3 DNA only is kept here, 36 bases in frame from base 1. The trim is 6 bases for V and 7 bases for J, with a gap of 9 bases between the germline ends. The sample comes from a study of T-cell reconstitution after alpha-beta-depleted transplantation in children (dated by TCRdb to the mid-2010s). The study in broad terms: The study quantitatively tracked T-cell immune reconstitution after TCRalphabeta/CD19-depleted allogeneic hematopoietic cell transplantation in children using TCR repertoire profiling.

What this sample's treatment or condition label stands for: allogeneic hematopoietic cell transplantation with graft depleted of TCRalphabeta T cells and CD19 B cells. The children who served as transplant recipients had been given grafts of TCRalphabeta/CD19-depleted allogeneic hematopoietic cells. Library method: PCR. Sequencing was performed on an Illumina HiSeq 2500. Molecular barcoding was employed in the preparation of TCR libraries, with unique molecular identifiers being used to normalize TCRbeta repertoire quantification. TCRdb trimmed public reads at Q25 via fastp, called clones via MiXCR and kept in-frame beta chains. A single entry per CDR3 protein holds the most common genes and DNA from its merged rows. The sample yields roughly 670,000 distinct CDR3 sequences; approximately 14% were counted once. Together, the top ten hold 0.79% of the sample. Summary of the overall study and its limitations: The apparently early alphabetaT-cell count recovery about two months after transplant was reportedly dependent on only several hundred rapidly expanded clones derived from non-depleted graft cells. In some patients, high TCRbeta diversity at day 60 was attributed to recipient T cells and intrathymic progenitors that had survived conditioning. Over subsequent months, a decline in hyperexpanded clone frequencies was noted, and after one year, T-cell counts and TCRbeta diversity were mostly ascribed to newly produced T cells.

This receptor chain uses TRBV12-3 or TRBV12-4 and TRBJ2-2; no D gene call is confident. The input for sequencing was PBMCs, taken before TCRalphabeta/CD19-depleted stem cell transplant. The source of this sequence is a girl under 10 years old with congenital amegakaryocytic thrombocytopenia, due to receive a stem cell transplant. CDR3 protein: CASRPGNGELFF. The DNA sequence reads TGTGCCAGCAGGCCCGGAAACGGGGAGCTGTTTTTT.